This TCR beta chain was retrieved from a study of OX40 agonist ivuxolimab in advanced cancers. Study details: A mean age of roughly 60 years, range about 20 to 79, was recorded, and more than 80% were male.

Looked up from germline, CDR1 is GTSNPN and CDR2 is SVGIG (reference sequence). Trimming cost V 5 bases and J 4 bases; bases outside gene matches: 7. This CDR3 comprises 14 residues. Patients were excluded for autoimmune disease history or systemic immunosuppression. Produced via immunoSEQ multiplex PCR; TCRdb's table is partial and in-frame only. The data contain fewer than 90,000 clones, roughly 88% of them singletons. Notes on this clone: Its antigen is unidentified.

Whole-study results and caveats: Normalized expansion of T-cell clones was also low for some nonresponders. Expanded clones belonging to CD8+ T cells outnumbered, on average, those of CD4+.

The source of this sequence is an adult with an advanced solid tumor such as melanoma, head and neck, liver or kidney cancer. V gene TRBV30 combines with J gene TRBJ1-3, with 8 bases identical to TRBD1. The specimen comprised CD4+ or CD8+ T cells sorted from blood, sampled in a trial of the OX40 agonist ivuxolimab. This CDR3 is CAWARGPGGNTIYF. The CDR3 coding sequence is TGTGCCTGGGCCAGGGGGCCGGGCGGAAACACCATATATTTT.